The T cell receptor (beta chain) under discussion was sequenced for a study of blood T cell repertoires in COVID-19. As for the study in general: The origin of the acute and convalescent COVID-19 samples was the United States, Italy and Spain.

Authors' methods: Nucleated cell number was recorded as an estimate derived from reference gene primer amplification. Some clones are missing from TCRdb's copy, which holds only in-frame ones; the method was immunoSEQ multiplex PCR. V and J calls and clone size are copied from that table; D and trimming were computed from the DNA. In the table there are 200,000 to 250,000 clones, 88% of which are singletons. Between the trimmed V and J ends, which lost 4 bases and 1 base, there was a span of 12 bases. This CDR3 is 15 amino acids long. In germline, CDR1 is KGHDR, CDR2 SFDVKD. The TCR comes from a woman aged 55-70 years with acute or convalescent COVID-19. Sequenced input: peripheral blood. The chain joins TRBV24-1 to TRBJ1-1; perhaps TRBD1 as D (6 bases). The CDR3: CATSEGGLGNTEAFF. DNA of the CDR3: TGTGCCACCAGTGAGGGGGGGCTTGGGAACACTGAAGCTTTCTTT.